This T cell receptor (beta chain) was recovered during a study of T-cell reconstitution after alpha-beta-depleted transplantation in children. A few counts support this clonotype. A library of TCRbeta sequences, prepared with unique molecular identifiers, was generated. Using its own MiXCR run on the PCR reads, TCRdb lists one record per CDR3 protein. The repertoire holds just over 70,000 distinct CDR3 sequences, with roughly 6.6% as singletons. This CDR3 contains 15 residues. Germline CDR1 is LNHDA and CDR2 is SQIVND (reference sequence). Trimming left V 3 bases short and J 0 bases short, with 9 bases between.

The sample here was PBMCs from the stem cell graft donor, taken from the stem cell graft. V gene TRBV19 combines with J gene TRBJ2-1; D unclear. The clonotype originates from a human donor who donated a stem cell graft to a child with acute lymphoblastic leukemia. CDR3 DNA: TGTGCCAGTAGTATGTTCGATAGCTCCTACAATGAGCAGTTCTTC. It is translated as CASSMFDSSYNEQFF.